The clone carrying this T cell receptor (beta chain) was found a few times. Its antigen is as yet unknown. TCRdb used MiXCR to reprocess the reads, holding one entry per CDR3 protein. Here the sample spans 750,000 to 950,000 distinct CDR3 sequences, 25% to 30% being singletons. The data were obtained in a study of T cell repertoires in cytomegalovirus infection. Study-wide points: Frequencies of public TCR beta families were cumulated, and this identified carriers of CMV plus the relevant HLA.

Germline-derived CDR1 and CDR2 are LNHDA and SQIVND (reference sequence). CDR3 length: 15 residues. V lost 1 base to trimming and J lost 1 base, with 8 bases between them. This TCR was recovered from a human donor in good health (CMV status not recorded). Some clones in this sample may be carry-over from other donors' samples. Material: cultured CD8+ T cells from PBMCs, obtained from culture after CMV antigen stimulation. V usage is TRBV19 and J usage is TRBJ1-5; D remains unclear. CDR3 protein: CASSIVGWSNQPQHF. The CDR3 DNA follows: TGTGCCAGTAGTATAGTAGGGTGGAGCAATCAGCCCCAGCATTTT. Complete variable domain (other parts from reference TRBV19 and TRBJ1-5): DGGITQSPKYLFRKEGQNVTLSCEQNLNHDAMYWYRQDPGQGLRLIYYSQIVNDFQKGDIAEGYSVSREKKESFPLTVTSAQKNPTAFYLCASSIVGWSNQPQHFGDGTRLSIL.